This record looks at one TCR beta chain sequence and its context. How the authors handled the data: The authors estimated nucleated cell counts from reference gene primer amplification. TCRdb's copy holds only in-frame clones and misses some; the assay was immunoSEQ multiplex PCR. V, J and clone size derive from that table, while D and trimming were established from the DNA sequence. The repertoire includes about 67,000 clones, roughly three quarters of them detected once, and 5% to 6.5% sits in the top ten. This sample is part of a study of blood T cell repertoires in COVID-19. Study context: COVID-19 samples collected from the United States, Italy and Spain covered acute and convalescent phases. T cells, B-cell-depleted T cells, or PBMCs supplied cDNA or gDNA.

Specimen: peripheral blood. The TCR sequence derives from a woman aged 55-70 years with acute or convalescent COVID-19.

Here the CDR3 DNA reads TGTGCCAGCTCACAATCCGGGACAGGAGGAACCTACGAGCAGTACTTC. Encoded protein: CASSQSGTGGTYEQYF. The chain uses TRBV18 and TRBJ2-7; 8 bases are shared with TRBD1. The CDR3 consists of 16 residues. V was pared by 4 bases and J by 2 bases, with 10 bases of the junction left unmatched. The germline V gene has CDR1 KGHSH and CDR2 LQKENI.